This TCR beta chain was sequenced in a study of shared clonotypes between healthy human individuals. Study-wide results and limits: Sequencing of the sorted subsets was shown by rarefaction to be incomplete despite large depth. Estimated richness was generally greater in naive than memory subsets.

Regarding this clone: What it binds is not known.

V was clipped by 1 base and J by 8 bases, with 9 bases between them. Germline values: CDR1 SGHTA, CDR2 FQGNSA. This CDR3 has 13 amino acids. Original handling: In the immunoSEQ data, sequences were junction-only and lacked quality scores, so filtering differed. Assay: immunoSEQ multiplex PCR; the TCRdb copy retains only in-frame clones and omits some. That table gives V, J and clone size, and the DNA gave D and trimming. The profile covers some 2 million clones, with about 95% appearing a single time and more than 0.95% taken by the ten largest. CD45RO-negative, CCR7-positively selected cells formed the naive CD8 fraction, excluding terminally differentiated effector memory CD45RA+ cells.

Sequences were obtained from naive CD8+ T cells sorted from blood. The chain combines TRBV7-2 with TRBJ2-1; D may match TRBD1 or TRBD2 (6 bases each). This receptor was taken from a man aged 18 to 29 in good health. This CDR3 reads CASSLGGAYEQFF. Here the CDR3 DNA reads TGTGCCAGCAGCTTAGGGGGGGCCTATGAGCAGTTCTTC.